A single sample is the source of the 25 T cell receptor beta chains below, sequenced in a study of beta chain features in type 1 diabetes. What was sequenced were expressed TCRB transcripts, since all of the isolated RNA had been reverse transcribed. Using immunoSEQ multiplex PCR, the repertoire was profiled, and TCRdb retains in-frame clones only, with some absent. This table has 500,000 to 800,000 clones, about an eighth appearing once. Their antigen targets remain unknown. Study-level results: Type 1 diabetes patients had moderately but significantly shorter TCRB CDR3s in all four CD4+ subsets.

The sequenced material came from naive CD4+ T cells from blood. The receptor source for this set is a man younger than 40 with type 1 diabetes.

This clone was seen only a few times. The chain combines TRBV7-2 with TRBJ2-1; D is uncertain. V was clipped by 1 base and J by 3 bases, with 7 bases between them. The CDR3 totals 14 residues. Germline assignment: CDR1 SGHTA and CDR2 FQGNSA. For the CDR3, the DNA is TGTGCCAGCAGCTTAGTGTCCCGCTACAATGAGCAGTTCTTC. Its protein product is CASSLVSRYNEQFF.

The chain's CDR3 is CASSPNLRQPQHF. As DNA, the CDR3 is TGTGCCAGCAGTCCCAACCTGCGCCAGCCCCAGCATTTT. The chain is built from TRBV27 and TRBJ1-5, with D hard to call. The CDR3 contains 13 residues. Germline V gene lookup returns CDR1 MNHEY and CDR2 SMNVEV (reference sequence). V shed 5 bases and J shed 7 bases, with 12 bases lying between them.

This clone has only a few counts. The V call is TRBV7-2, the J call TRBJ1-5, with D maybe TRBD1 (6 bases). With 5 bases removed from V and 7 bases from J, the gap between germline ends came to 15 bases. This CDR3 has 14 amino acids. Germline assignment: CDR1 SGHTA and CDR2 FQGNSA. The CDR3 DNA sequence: TGTGCCAGCAGCCCCACAGGGTTTCAGCAGCCCCAGCATTTT. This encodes CASSPTGFQQPQHF.

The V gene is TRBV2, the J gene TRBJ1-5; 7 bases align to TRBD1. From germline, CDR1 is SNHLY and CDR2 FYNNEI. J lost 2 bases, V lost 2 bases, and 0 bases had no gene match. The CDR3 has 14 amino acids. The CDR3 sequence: CASSETGGNQPQHF. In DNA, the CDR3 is TGTGCCAGCAGTGAAACAGGGGGCAATCAGCCCCAGCATTTT.

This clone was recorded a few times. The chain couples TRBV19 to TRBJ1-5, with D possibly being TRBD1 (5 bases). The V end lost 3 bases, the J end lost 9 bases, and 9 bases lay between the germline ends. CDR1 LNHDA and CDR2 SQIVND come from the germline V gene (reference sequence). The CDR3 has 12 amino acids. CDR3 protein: CASSILGRPQHF. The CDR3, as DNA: TGTGCCAGTAGTATTTTGGGGCGGCCCCAGCATTTT.

Written as DNA, the CDR3 is TGTGCCAGCAGCTCCCGCGGGCTGGGGGAGCAGTACTTC. It encodes CASSSRGLGEQYF. The rearrangement uses TRBV7-2 and TRBJ2-7; TRBD2 is a possible D gene (5 bases). The CDR3 sequence is 13 residues long. V lost 4 bases to trimming and J lost 7 bases, with 14 bases between them. Per the germline V gene, CDR1 is SGHTA and CDR2 is FQGNSA.

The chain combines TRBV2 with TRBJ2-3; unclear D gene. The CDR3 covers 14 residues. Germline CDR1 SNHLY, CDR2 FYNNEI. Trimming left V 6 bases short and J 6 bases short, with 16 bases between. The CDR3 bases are TGTGCCAGCAGGGCAGGAGACACTGGGGATACGCAGTATTTT. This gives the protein CASRAGDTGDTQYF.

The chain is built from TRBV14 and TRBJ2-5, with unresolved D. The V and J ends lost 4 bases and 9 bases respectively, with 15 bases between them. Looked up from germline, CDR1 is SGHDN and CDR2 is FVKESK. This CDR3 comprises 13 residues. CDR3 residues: CASSPRSLGAQYF. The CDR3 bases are TGTGCCAGCAGCCCTCGGAGCTTAGGTGCCCAGTACTTC. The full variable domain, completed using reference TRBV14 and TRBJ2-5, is EAGVTQFPSHSVIEKGQTVTLRCDPISGHDNLYWYRRVMGKEIKFLLHFVKESKQDESGMPNNRFLAERTGGTYSTLKVQPAELEDSGVYFCASSPRSLGAQYFGPGTRLLVL.

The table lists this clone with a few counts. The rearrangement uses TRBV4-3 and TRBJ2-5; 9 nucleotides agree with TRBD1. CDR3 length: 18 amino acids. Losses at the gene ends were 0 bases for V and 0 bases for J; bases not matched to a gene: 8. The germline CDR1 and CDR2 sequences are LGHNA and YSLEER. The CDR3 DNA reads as TGCGCCAGCAGCCAAGATCTGGGCGGGACAGGGTACCAAGAGACCCAGTACTTC. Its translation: CASSQDLGGTGYQETQYF.

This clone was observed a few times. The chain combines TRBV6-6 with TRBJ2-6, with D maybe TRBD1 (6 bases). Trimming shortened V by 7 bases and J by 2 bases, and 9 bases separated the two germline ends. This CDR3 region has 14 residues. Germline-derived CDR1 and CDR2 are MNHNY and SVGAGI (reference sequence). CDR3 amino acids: CASNREPGANVLTF. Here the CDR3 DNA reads TGTGCCAGCAACAGGGAACCTGGGGCCAACGTCCTGACTTTC.

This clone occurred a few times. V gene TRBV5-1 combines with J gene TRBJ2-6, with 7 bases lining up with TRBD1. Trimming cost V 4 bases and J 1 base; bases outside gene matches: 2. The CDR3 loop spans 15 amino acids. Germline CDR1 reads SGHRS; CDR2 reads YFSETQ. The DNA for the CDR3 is TGCGCCAGCAGCGTGGGACAGTCTGGGGCCAACGTCCTGACTTTC. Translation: CASSVGQSGANVLTF.

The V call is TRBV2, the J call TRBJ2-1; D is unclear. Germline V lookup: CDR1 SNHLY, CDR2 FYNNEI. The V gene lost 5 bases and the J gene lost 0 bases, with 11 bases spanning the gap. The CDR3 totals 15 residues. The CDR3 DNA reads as TGTGCCAGCAGTTACCCCGTTTCCTCCTACAATGAGCAGTTCTTC. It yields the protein CASSYPVSSYNEQFF.

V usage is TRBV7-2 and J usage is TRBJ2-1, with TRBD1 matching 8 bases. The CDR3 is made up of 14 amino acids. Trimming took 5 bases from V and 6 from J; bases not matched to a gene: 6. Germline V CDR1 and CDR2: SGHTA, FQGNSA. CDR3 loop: CASSPRGRRNEQFF. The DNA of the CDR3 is TGTGCCAGCAGCCCCAGGGGGCGACGCAATGAGCAGTTCTTC.

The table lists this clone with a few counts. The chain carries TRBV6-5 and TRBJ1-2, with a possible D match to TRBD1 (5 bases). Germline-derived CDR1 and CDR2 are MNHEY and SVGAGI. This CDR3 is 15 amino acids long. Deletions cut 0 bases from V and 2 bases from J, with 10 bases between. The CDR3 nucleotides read TGTGCCAGCAGTTACTCAGGGGCTGACAACTATGGCTACACCTTC. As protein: CASSYSGADNYGYTF.

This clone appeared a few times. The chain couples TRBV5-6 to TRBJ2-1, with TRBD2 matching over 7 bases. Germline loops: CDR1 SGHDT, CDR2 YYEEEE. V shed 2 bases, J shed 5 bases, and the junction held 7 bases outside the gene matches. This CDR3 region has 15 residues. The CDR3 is CASSLGAGINNEQFF. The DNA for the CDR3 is TGTGCCAGCAGCTTAGGAGCGGGGATCAACAATGAGCAGTTCTTC.

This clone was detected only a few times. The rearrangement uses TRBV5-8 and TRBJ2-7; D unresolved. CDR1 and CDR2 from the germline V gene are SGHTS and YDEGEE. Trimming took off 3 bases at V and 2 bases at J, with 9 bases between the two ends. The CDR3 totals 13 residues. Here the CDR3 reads CASSSAYAYEQYF. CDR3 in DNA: TGTGCCAGCAGCTCAGCGTACGCCTACGAGCAGTACTTC.

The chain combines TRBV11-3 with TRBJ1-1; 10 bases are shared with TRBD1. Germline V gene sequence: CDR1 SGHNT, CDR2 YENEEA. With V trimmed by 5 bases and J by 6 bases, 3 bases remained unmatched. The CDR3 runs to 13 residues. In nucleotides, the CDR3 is TGTGCCAGCAGCCCGGACAGGGGGTCTGAAGCTTTCTTT. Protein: CASSPDRGSEAFF.

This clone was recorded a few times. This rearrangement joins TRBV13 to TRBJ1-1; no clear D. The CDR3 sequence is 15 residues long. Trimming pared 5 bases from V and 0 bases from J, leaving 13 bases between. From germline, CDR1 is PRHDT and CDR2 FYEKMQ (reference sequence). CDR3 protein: CASSLTKGLNTEAFF. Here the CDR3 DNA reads TGTGCCAGCAGCCTGACAAAGGGCCTGAACACTGAAGCTTTCTTT. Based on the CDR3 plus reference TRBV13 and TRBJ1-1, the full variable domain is AAGVIQSPRHLIKEKRETATLKCYPIPRHDTVYWYQQGPGQDPQFLISFYEKMQSDKGSIPDRFSAQQFSDYHSELNMSSLELGDSALYFCASSLTKGLNTEAFFGQGTRLTVV.

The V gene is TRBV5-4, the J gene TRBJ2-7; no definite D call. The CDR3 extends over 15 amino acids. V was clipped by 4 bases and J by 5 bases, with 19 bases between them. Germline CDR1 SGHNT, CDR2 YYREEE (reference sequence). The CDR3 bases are TGTGCCAGCAGCCTCGCTCAGCACTCCACCGACGAGCAGTACTTC. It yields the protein CASSLAQHSTDEQYF.

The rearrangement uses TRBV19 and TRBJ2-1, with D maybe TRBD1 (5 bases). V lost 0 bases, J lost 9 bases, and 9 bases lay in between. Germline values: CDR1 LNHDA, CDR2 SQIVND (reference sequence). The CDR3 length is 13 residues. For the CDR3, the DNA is TGTGCCAGTAGTATAGAAGGGGCAGGTGAGCAGTTCTTC. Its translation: CASSIEGAGEQFF. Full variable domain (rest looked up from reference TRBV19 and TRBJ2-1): DGGITQSPKYLFRKEGQNVTLSCEQNLNHDAMYWYRQDPGQGLRLIYYSQIVNDFQKGDIAEGYSVSREKKESFPLTVTSAQKNPTAFYLCASSIEGAGEQFFGPGTRLTVL.

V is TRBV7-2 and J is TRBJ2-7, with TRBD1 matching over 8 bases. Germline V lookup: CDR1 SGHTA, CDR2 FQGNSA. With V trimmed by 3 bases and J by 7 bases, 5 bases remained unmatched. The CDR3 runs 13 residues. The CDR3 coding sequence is TGTGCCAGCAGCTTCCAGGGGGCGCGAGAGCAGTACTTC. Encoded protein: CASSFQGAREQYF.

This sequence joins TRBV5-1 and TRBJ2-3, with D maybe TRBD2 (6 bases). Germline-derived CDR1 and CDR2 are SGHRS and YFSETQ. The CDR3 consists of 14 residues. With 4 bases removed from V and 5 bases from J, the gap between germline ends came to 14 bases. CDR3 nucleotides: TGCGCCAGCAGCCTAGGAGGGGATGGAGATACGCAGTATTTT. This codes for CASSLGGDGDTQYF.

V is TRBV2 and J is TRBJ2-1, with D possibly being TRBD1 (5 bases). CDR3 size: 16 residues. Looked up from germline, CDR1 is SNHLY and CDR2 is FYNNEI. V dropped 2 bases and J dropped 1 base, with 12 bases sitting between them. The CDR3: CASSEMQGWSYNEQFF. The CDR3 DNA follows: TGTGCCAGCAGTGAAATGCAGGGTTGGTCCTACAATGAGCAGTTCTTC.

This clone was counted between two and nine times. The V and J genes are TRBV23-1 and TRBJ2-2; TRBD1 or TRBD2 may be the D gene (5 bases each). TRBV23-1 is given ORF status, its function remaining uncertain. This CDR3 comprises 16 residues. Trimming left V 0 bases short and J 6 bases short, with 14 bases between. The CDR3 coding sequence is TGCGCCAGCAGTCAATCGGGACCTCGAGGGGCCGGGGAGCTGTTTTTT. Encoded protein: CASSQSGPRGAGELFF.

CDR3: CSVYGQGGNTEAFF. CDR3 coding DNA: TGCAGCGTTTACGGACAGGGGGGAAACACTGAAGCTTTCTTT. J is TRBJ1-1 and V is TRBV29-1; 10 bases line up with TRBD1. The CDR3 contains 14 residues. CDR1 and CDR2 from the germline V gene are SQVTM and ANQGSEA. V was pared by 5 bases and J by 2 bases, with 5 bases of the junction left unmatched.